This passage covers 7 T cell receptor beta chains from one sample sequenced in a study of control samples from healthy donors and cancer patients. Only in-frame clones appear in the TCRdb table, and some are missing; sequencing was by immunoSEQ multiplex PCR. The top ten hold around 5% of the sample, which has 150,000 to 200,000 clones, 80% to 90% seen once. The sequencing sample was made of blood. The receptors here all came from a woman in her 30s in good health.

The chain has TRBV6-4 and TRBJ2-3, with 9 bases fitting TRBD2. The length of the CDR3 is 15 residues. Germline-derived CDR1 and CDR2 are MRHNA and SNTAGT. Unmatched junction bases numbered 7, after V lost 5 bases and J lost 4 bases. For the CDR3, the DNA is TGTGCCAGCAGTTCAGCGGGAGGTATGGCAGATACGCAGTATTTT. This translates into CASSSAGGMADTQYF.

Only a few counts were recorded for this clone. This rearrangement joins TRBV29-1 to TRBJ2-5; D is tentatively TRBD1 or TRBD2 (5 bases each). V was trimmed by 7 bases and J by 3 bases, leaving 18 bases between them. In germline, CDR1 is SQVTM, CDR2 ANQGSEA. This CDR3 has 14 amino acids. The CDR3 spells CSAQGAAGEETQYF. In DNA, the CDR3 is TGCAGCGCCCAAGGGGCGGCGGGCGAAGAGACCCAGTACTTC.

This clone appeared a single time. This chain's CDR3 is CASKKGPTYNSPLHF. The CDR3 coding sequence is TGTGCCAGCAAGAAAGGCCCCACTTATAATTCACCCCTCCACTTT. The gene calls are TRBV28 and TRBJ1-6, with D hard to call. Trimming shortened V by 7 bases and J by 4 bases, and 14 bases separated the two germline ends. The CDR3 extends over 15 amino acids. CDR1 MDHEN and CDR2 SYDVKM come from the germline V gene. Variable domain in full (rest from reference TRBV28 and TRBJ1-6): DVKVTQSSRYLVKRTGEKVFLECVQDMDHENMFWYRQDPGLGLRLIYFSYDVKMKEKGDIPEGYSVSREKKERFSLILESASTNQTSMYLCASKKGPTYNSPLHFGNGTRLTVT.

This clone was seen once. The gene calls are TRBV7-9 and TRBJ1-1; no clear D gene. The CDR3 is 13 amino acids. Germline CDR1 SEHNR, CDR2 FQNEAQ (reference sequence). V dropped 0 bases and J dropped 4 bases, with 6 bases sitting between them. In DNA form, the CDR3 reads TGTGCCAGCAGCTTAGCTGGGGTCACTGAAGCTTTCTTT. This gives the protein CASSLAGVTEAFF. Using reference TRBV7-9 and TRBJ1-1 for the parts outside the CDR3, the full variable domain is DTGVSQNPRHKITKRGQNVTFRCDPISEHNRLYWYRQTLGQGPEFLTYFQNEAQLEKSRLLSDRFSAERPKGSFSTLEIQRTEQGDSAMYLCASSLAGVTEAFFGQGTRLTVV.

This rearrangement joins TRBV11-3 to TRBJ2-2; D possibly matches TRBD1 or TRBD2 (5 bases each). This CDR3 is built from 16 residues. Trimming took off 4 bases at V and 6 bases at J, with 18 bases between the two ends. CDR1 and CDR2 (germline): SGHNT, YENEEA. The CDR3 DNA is TGTGCCAGCAGCTCCCATCGGGGCAGGGTCCCCGGGGAGCTGTTTTTT. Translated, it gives CASSSHRGRVPGELFF.

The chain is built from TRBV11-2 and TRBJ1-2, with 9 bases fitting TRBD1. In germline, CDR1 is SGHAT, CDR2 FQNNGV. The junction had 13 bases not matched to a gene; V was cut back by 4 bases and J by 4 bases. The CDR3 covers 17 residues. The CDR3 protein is CASSSTVDRGEPYGYTF. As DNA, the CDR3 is TGTGCCAGCAGCTCAACCGTCGACAGGGGGGAACCCTATGGCTACACCTTC. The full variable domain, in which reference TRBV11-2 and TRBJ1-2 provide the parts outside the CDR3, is EAGVAQSPRYKIIEKRQSVAFWCNPISGHATLYWYQQILGQGPKLLIQFQNNGVVDDSQLPKDRFSAERLKGVDSTLKIQPAKLEDSAVYLCASSSTVDRGEPYGYTFGSGTRLTVV.

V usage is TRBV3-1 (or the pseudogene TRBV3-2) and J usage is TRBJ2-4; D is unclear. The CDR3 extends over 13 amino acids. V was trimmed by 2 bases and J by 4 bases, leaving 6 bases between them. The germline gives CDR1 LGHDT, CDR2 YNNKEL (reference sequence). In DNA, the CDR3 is TGTGCCAGCAGCCAATACCCTAAAAACATTCAGTACTTC. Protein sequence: CASSQYPKNIQYF.